What follows are 24 T cell receptor beta chains derived from one specimen sequenced in a study of blood T cell repertoires in COVID-19. Some clones are missing from TCRdb's copy, which holds only in-frame ones; the method was immunoSEQ multiplex PCR. The sample lists under 350,000 clones; about nine tenths were seen once. Sequenced sample: PBMCs or T cells enriched from blood (not recorded which). These receptors all stem from a woman aged 18-29 years who had recovered from COVID-19.

The chain has TRBV6-6 and TRBJ2-2; weak D call: TRBD1 (5 bases). Germline V gene sequence: CDR1 MNHNY, CDR2 SVGAGI (reference sequence). The CDR3 spans 15 residues. The V end lost 4 bases, the J end lost 1 base, and 10 bases lay between the germline ends. CDR3 residues: CASSLGQLNTGELFF. The CDR3 DNA sequence: TGTGCCAGCAGTTTGGGGCAGCTGAACACCGGGGAGCTGTTTTTT.

This chain links TRBV19 with TRBJ2-2; TRBD2 might be the D (5 bases). The CDR3 contains 13 residues. Germline V gene data show CDR1 as LNHDA and CDR2 as SQIVND (reference sequence). V was shortened by 7 bases and J by 2 bases, with 8 bases between the two germline ends. The CDR3 region is CASMRANTGELFF. The CDR3 coding sequence is TGTGCCAGTATGCGGGCAAACACCGGGGAGCTGTTTTTT. Variable domain in full (rest from reference TRBV19 and TRBJ2-2): DGGITQSPKYLFRKEGQNVTLSCEQNLNHDAMYWYRQDPGQGLRLIYYSQIVNDFQKGDIAEGYSVSREKKESFPLTVTSAQKNPTAFYLCASMRANTGELFFGEGSRLTVL.

The chain has TRBV7-9 and TRBJ2-5; 8 bases are shared with TRBD1. This CDR3 contains 18 residues. V lost 0 bases, J lost 0 bases, and 9 bases stayed unmatched. Per the germline V gene, CDR1 is SEHNR and CDR2 is FQNEAQ (reference sequence). CDR3 coding DNA: TGTGCCAGCAGCTTAGCCTTCCGACTGACAGGGGACCAAGAGACCCAGTACTTC. This gives the protein CASSLAFRLTGDQETQYF.

The CDR3 loop reads CASSSTLGGQGTYGYTF. The CDR3 DNA reads TGTGCCAGCAGCTCTACCCTCGGGGGACAGGGGACTTATGGCTACACCTTC. This chain connects TRBV3-1 (or the pseudogene TRBV3-2) to TRBJ1-2; 10 bases map to TRBD1. This CDR3 contains 17 residues. V lost 5 bases and J lost 5; bases outside the gene matches: 14. Germline V gene data show CDR1 as LGHDT and CDR2 as YNNKEL (reference sequence).

The count of this clone is one. The chain recombines TRBV7-2 with TRBJ2-1, with 8 bases fitting TRBD1. The CDR3 is made up of 15 amino acids. Trimming removed 2 bases from V and 8 bases from J; junction bases left unmatched: 8. Germline-derived CDR1 and CDR2 are SGHTA and FQGNSA. CDR3 DNA sequence: TGTGCCAGCAGCTTATCCGGGACAGGCATCTATGAGCAGTTCTTC. Encoded protein: CASSLSGTGIYEQFF.

This clone was seen a few times. J is TRBJ1-6 and V is TRBV6-1, with a possible D match to TRBD1 (5 bases). With 1 base removed from V and 5 bases from J, the gap between germline ends came to 6 bases. From germline, CDR1 is MNHNS and CDR2 SASEGT. The CDR3 spans 14 residues. The CDR3, as DNA: TGTGCCAGCAGTGAAGGGGGCGATAATTCACCCCTCCACTTT. Its protein product is CASSEGGDNSPLHF.

The chain employs TRBV27 and TRBJ1-6; possibly TRBD1 for D (6 bases). Germline V gene sequence: CDR1 MNHEY, CDR2 SMNVEV (reference sequence). With 4 bases removed from V and 7 bases from J, the gap between germline ends came to 11 bases. The CDR3 consists of 14 residues. CDR3 nucleotides: TGTGCCAGCAGTTCGACAGGTCGGAATTCACCCCTCCACTTT. It codes for CASSSTGRNSPLHF.

The V call is TRBV30, the J call TRBJ1-2; D is unresolved. The CDR3 extends over 12 amino acids. Trimming pared 2 bases from V and 5 bases from J, leaving 9 bases between. Germline V lookup: CDR1 GTSNPN, CDR2 SVGIG (reference sequence). CDR3: CAWSQSPYGYTF. CDR3 bases: TGTGCCTGGAGTCAGTCACCTTATGGCTACACCTTC.

The chain uses TRBV6-5 and TRBJ1-5; TRBD1 might be the D (6 bases). CDR1 is MNHEY, CDR2 SVGAGI, per germline. This CDR3 is built from 14 residues. The germline V and J ends were trimmed by 5 bases and 9 bases, with 17 bases remaining between them. This CDR3 is CASSQGQVGWPQHF. The DNA for the CDR3 is TGTGCCAGCAGTCAGGGGCAGGTCGGGTGGCCCCAGCATTTT.

The gene calls are TRBV11-2 and TRBJ2-5; tentative D call: TRBD1 (5 bases). V dropped 4 bases and J dropped 0 bases, with 15 bases sitting between them. The germline gives CDR1 SGHAT, CDR2 FQNNGV. CDR3 length: 16 amino acids. This CDR3 reads CASSSPRQRYQETQYF. DNA for the CDR3: TGTGCCAGCAGCTCACCCAGACAGAGGTACCAAGAGACCCAGTACTTC.

The V gene is TRBV4-2, the J gene TRBJ2-1, with D uncertain. The CDR3 contains 15 residues. The V and J ends lost 4 bases and 5 bases respectively, with 15 bases between them. CDR1 and CDR2 (germline): LGHNA, YNFKEQ. The CDR3 region has the DNA TGTGCCAGCAGCCCTAACTTTTTTAATGACAATGAGCAGTTCTTC. It specifies CASSPNFFNDNEQFF.

This clone was observed once. The chain carries TRBV18 and TRBJ1-2, with unresolved D. Trimming stripped 3 bases from V and 4 bases from J, with 12 bases between. CDR1 is KGHSH and CDR2 is LQKENI in the germline V gene. The CDR3 length is 14 residues. DNA for the CDR3: TGTGCCAGCTCACCGCTAGGAACCACCTATGGCTACACCTTC. Translation gives CASSPLGTTYGYTF.

This chain links TRBV19 with TRBJ2-2, with D possibly being TRBD1 (5 bases). The CDR3 covers 15 residues. Per the germline V gene, CDR1 is LNHDA and CDR2 is SQIVND (reference sequence). Trimming removed 5 bases from V and 5 bases from J, with 15 bases in between. The CDR3 region is CASSGARGGTGELFF. CDR3 nucleotides: TGTGCCAGTAGTGGGGCTAGGGGTGGAACCGGGGAGCTGTTTTTT.

The rearrangement links TRBV18 to TRBJ1-2; D is possibly TRBD1 (5 bases). The CDR3 loop spans 15 amino acids. V was shortened by 6 bases and J by 4 bases, with 18 bases between the two germline ends. CDR1 and CDR2 from the germline V gene are KGHSH and LQKENI. DNA of the CDR3: TGTGCCAGCTCCCTTCAGGGAGGGTACGGCTATGGCTACACCTTC. Its protein is CASSLQGGYGYGYTF.

This clone appeared once. The J gene is TRBJ2-7, the V gene TRBV10-1, with 10 positions matching TRBD2. The CDR3 sequence is 16 residues long. V was pared by 0 bases and J by 3 bases, with 5 bases of the junction left unmatched. CDR1 and CDR2 (germline): WNHNN, SYGVQD (reference sequence). The CDR3 spells CASSESPIAGGYEQYF. CDR3 nucleotide sequence: TGCGCCAGCAGTGAGTCTCCTATAGCGGGAGGCTACGAGCAGTACTTC.

To note about this clone: The identical CDR3 is also encoded by other nucleotide sequences in the sample. The chain uses TRBV14 and TRBJ1-2; D is ambiguous. There are 15 residues in the CDR3. V dropped 0 bases and J dropped 2 bases, with 10 bases sitting between them. Germline CDR1 reads SGHDN; CDR2 reads FVKESK. The CDR3: CASSQDLQSNYGYTF. The CDR3 coding sequence is TGTGCCAGCAGCCAAGACCTTCAGTCCAACTATGGCTACACCTTC.

This chain joins TRBV6-2 or TRBV6-3 and TRBJ2-7; 8 nucleotides match TRBD1. Germline V CDR1 and CDR2: MNHEY, SVGEGT. The CDR3 covers 16 residues. Trimming took 4 bases from V and 3 from J; bases not matched to a gene: 11. As DNA, the CDR3 is TGTGCCAGCAGTTTTCCAGAGACAGGGGATAACTACGAGCAGTACTTC. It is translated as CASSFPETGDNYEQYF.

The rearrangement joins TRBV9 to TRBJ1-1; TRBD1 matches at 7 bases. This CDR3 is 12 amino acids long. V lost 4 bases and J lost 11; bases outside the gene matches: 8. Germline CDR1 reads SGDLS; CDR2 reads YYNGEE. CDR3 region: CASSPPGTAAFF. In nucleotides, the CDR3 is TGTGCCAGCAGCCCCCCCGGGACAGCGGCTTTCTTT.

V usage is TRBV7-8 and J usage is TRBJ2-1; 11 positions match TRBD2. CDR1 and CDR2 (germline): SGHVS, FQNEAQ. The V segment lost 3 bases and the J segment 0 bases; nucleotides outside the gene matches: 7. The CDR3 sequence is 18 residues long. The CDR3 region is CASSFSSGGISSYNEQFF. Written as DNA, the CDR3 is TGTGCCAGCAGCTTCTCTAGCGGGGGGATTAGCTCCTACAATGAGCAGTTCTTC.

The V gene is TRBV3-1 (or the pseudogene TRBV3-2), the J gene TRBJ1-2, with TRBD1 identical over 10 bases. V gave up 5 bases and J gave up 4 bases; unmatched junction bases: 13. Germline V gives CDR1 LGHDT, CDR2 YNNKEL (reference sequence). The CDR3 consists of 17 residues. This chain's CDR3 is CASSNMPGTGATYGYTF. CDR3 bases: TGTGCCAGCAGCAACATGCCCGGGACAGGGGCGACCTATGGCTACACCTTC.

The chain is built from TRBV12-3 or TRBV12-4 and TRBJ2-7; 8 bases align to TRBD2. The CDR3 extends over 13 amino acids. J gave up 1 base and V 5 bases, and 1 base lay outside the gene matches. For the CDR3, the DNA is TGTGCCAGCAGTACTAGCGGATCCTACGAGCAGTACTTC. It yields the protein CASSTSGSYEQYF.

In this sample, this clone turned up once. J is TRBJ1-1 and V is TRBV5-6, with TRBD1 matching 10 bases. The CDR3 is 12 residues long. V lost 3 bases to trimming and J lost 11 bases; unmatched junction nucleotides: 4. The germline gives CDR1 SGHDT, CDR2 YYEEEE. In DNA, the CDR3 is TGTGCCAGCAGCTGGACAGGGGGGTATGCTTTCTTT. Its translation is CASSWTGGYAFF.

The CDR3 protein is CASSTHRDEQYF. In DNA, the CDR3 is TGTGCCAGCAGCACTCACAGGGACGAGCAGTACTTC. This sequence joins TRBV21-1 and TRBJ2-7; the tabulated D call, TRBD1, remains unverified against the DNA. TRBV21-1 is listed as a pseudogene. This CDR3 is built from 12 residues.

This clone was counted a few times. The J gene is TRBJ1-5, the V gene TRBV23-1; the match to TRBD1 covers 7 bases. TRBV23-1 is treated as an ORF (open reading frame) with a function not yet certain. With V trimmed by 3 bases and J by 0 bases, 11 bases remained unmatched. The CDR3 sequence is 18 residues long. The CDR3 DNA reads as TGCGCCAGCAGTCAGACCCGAACAGGGGCGGCTAGCAATCAGCCCCAGCATTTT. Translating it yields CASSQTRTGAASNQPQHF.